This TCR beta chain was sequenced during a study of PD-1 blockade in classical Hodgkin lymphoma. Patients all relapsed after autologous stem cell transplantation, and there was variation in brentuximab vedotin exposure. TCRdb's copy holds only in-frame clones and misses some; the assay was immunoSEQ multiplex PCR. The sample yields around 20,000 clones, 86% seen once. CDR1 SGDLS and CDR2 YYNGEE come from the germline V gene. V lost 0 bases, J lost 0 bases, and 7 bases lay in between. The CDR3 has 15 residues. This rearrangement joins TRBV9 to TRBJ2-1, with D hard to call. This clonotype was sampled from a human donor with classical Hodgkin lymphoma. The sample consisted of peripheral blood mononuclear cells (PBMCs), taken before the second cycle of nivolumab. Here the CDR3 DNA reads TGTGCCAGCAGCGTAGTGGGTACCTCCTACAATGAGCAGTTCTTC. This gives the protein CASSVVGTSYNEQFF.